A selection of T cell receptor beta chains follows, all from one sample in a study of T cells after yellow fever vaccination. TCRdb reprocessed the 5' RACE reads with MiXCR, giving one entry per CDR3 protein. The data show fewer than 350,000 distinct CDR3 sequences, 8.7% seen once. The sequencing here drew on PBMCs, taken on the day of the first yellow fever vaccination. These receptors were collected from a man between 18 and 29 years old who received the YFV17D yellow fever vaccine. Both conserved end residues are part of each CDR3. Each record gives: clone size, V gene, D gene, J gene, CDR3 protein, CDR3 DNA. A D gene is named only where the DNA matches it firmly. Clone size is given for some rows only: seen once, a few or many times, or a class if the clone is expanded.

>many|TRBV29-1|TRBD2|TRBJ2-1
CSVDTLAARANEQFF
TGCAGCGTTGACACCCTAGCGGCTCGGGCCAATGAGCAGTTCTTC
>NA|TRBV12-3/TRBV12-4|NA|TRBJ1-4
CASRRYQGNEKLFF
TGTGCCAGCAGACGTTATCAGGGTAATGAAAAACTGTTTTTT
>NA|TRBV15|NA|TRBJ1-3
CATSRGPGDGNTIYF
TGTGCCACCAGCAGGGGCCCGGGGGATGGAAACACCATATATTTT
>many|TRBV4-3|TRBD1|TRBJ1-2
CASSQDWGQQLSNYGYTF
TGCGCCAGCAGCCAAGACTGGGGACAGCAGCTTTCTAACTATGGCTACACCTTC
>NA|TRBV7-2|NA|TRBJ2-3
CASSLVPGGQGADTQYF
TGTGCCAGCAGCTTAGTTCCGGGAGGACAGGGCGCAGATACGCAGTATTTT
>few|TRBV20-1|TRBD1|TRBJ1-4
CSARRGPYEKLFF
TGCAGTGCTAGGAGGGGGCCGTATGAAAAACTGTTTTTT
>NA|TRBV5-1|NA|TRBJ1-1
CASSFRDDGTEAFF
TGCGCCAGCAGCTTTAGGGACGACGGCACTGAAGCTTTCTTT
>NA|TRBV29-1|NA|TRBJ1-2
CSVTTANYGYTF
TGCAGCGTTACAACGGCTAACTATGGCTACACCTTC
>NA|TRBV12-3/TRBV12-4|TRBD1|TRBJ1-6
CASRDRDDNSPLHF
TGTGCCAGCAGGGACAGGGACGATAATTCACCCCTCCACTTT
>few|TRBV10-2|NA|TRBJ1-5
CASSDLGARISNQPQHF
TGCGCCAGCAGTGACCTCGGGGCCAGGATTAGCAATCAGCCCCAGCATTTT